This TCR beta chain was captured by sequencing in a study of radiation and T cells in renal cell carcinoma (dated by TCRdb to about 2020). Looking at the study overall: In total, almost 55 samples, comprising approximately 26 tumors and roughly 27 peripheral blood samples, were subjected to TCR beta sequencing. A total of 3.5 million to 4.5 million unique CDR3 nucleotide sequences, encoding around 2.7 million unique CDR3 amino acid sequences, were found across all 50 or so samples. Study-level results and caveats: Effects of radiation dose or scheduling on the TCR repertoire could not be addressed with the single-armed trial design. Compared with controls, irradiated tumors had higher TCR clonality, as the top 100 clonotypes made up an average of about 50% of the repertoire, versus roughly 43% in nephrectomy-only tumors. Because only small tumor regions of roughly 0.91 g were available, intratumoral heterogeneity was not captured. Irradiated tumors contained more dominant CDR3 motifs, and these motifs occupied a larger share of the repertoire than in control tumors.

This clone was detected a few times. Its antigen remains unidentified. No base quality information exists; no much larger clone differs at one position. In the same sample, other DNA sequences code for this CDR3. Following the manufacturer's recommendations, the immunoSEQ kit was used to generate TCR beta libraries from genomic DNA. Library preparation used a first multiplex PCR with proprietary primers, then a second PCR adding unique barcodes, with bead cleanups after each round. A kit-provided positive control reaction and a negative control reaction were included in every sample batch. The final libraries were assessed on an Agilent 4200 TapeStation D1000 ScreenTape, pooled by volume, and quantified by qPCR. Sequencing was performed on an Illumina NextSeq500 with a MidOutput 150-cycle cartridge, and 156 Read1 and 15 Index1 cycles were run with kit custom primers. The pooled library was loaded at about 0.93 pM with around 20% PhiX control spiked in. The authors' analysis ran thus. The vendor-processed data were analyzed in R, and a clonotype was defined as all T cells that share the same CDR3 nucleotide sequence. In the clone abundance analyses, frequencies were normalized to the 10,000 most abundant clones in each sample. Public T cell clones, which averaged fewer than five per sample, were removed prior to analysis. ImmunoMap was used for dominant motif analysis with the PAM10 matrix, a gap penalty of 30, and a homology threshold of 0.3, and any motif reaching a cumulative frequency of at least 0.01 was considered dominant. Here the immuneACCESS table is served through TCRdb, limited to in-frame sequences with V and J called. Missing clones are a known gap in these copies; in checked studies unresolved V genes cover under half, and the rest lacks a known reason. V, J and clone size were drawn from that table, and D and trimming were deduced from the DNA. Here the sample has 20,000 or so clones; less than 55% occur a single time. The top ten constitute roughly 20% of the sample.

This specimen's time point label, per the study, means: tumor resected at nephrectomy. The label giving this sample's treatment or condition can be read as: treatment-naive control, cytoreductive nephrectomy. Control tumors came from treatment-naive renal cell carcinoma patients who underwent cytoreductive nephrectomy without prior radiation. Every patient's renal cell carcinoma showed clear cell pathology. The control tumors sequenced for TCR were resected between 2011 and 2014 from some ten males and a handful of females whose median age was approximately 50 years (range roughly 35 to 82). Tumors were dissociated mechanically, digested with collagenase/hyaluronidase at 37 degrees C, processed in gentleMACS C tubes, and stored in liquid nitrogen. The QIAamp DNA Blood Mini Kit (Qiagen) was used to prepare genomic DNA for TCR sequencing. The analyses included only samples that passed all quality control checks.

Measured from the cysteine to the phenylalanine, the CDR3 is 15 residues long. Solely the CDR3 DNA is kept, with 45 bases framed from the first base. From V the trimming removes 1 base and from J it removes 1 base, while the gene matches leave 3 bases of the junction unaccounted for. Sequences LGHNA (CDR1) and YSLEER (CDR2) are obtained from the germline V gene. The sequenced sample was tumor tissue, obtained from a patient whose treatment was nephrectomy without radiotherapy. The chain links TRBV4-3 with TRBJ2-7, with 8 middle bases fitting TRBD1. The source is a human donor with renal cell carcinoma. The CDR3 region has the sequence CASSQGQGLSYEQYF. The sequence in DNA is TGCGCCAGCAGCCAAGGACAGGGGTTGTCCTACGAGCAGTACTTC.